This T cell receptor beta chain originates from a study of blood T cell repertoires in COVID-19. Turning to the study itself: Some COVID-19 samples were acute and others convalescent; all came from the United States, Italy and Spain. PBMCs, B-cell-depleted T cells, or T cells provided the cDNA or gDNA that made up the material.

Under the authors' procedure: The authors estimated nucleated cell counts from reference gene primer amplification. Sequenced by immunoSEQ multiplex PCR; TCRdb stores in-frame clones only, minus some. D and trimming were read from the DNA, whereas the V and J calls and clone size are those reported in that table. The repertoire has 130,000 or so clones, approximately 85% of them found once; the top ten carry about 13%. CDR3 length: 14 residues. V trimming: 6 bases; J trimming: 9 bases; junction bases outside the gene matches: 12. CDR1 and CDR2 (germline): MNHEY, SVGAGI. The receptor's source is a human donor in a cohort sampled during active COVID-19. The chain combines TRBV6-5 with TRBJ1-2; 8 bases map to TRBD1. The sample consisted of peripheral blood. CDR3 amino acids: CASRLPGQVVCYTF. CDR3 bases: TGTGCCAGCAGACTACCGGGACAGGTCGTATGCTACACCTTC.